This T cell receptor beta chain was sequenced during a study of CD4+ T cells in melanoma. On this clone: Antigen specificity is unknown.

Some clones are missing from TCRdb's copy, which holds only in-frame ones; the method was immunoSEQ multiplex PCR. Altogether fewer than 15,000 clones are present, about three quarters being singletons, with the ten largest covering around 17%. Study-wide results and caveats: A reported correlation linked neoantigen-specific CD4+ T cells to CD8+, macrophage and B cell function.

Sequencing was performed on cells from a culture (not recorded whether cultured in vitro). This TCR was sampled from a human donor with melanoma.

The CDR3 DNA reads as TGTGCCGGGACCCCGAACAGGGGAGGGGACACCGGGGAGCTGTTTTTT. This gives the protein CAGTPNRGGDTGELFF. The J gene is TRBJ2-2, the V gene TRBV2, with D possibly being TRBD1 or TRBD2 (7 bases each). CDR1 is SNHLY and CDR2 is FYNNEI in the germline V gene. V was trimmed by 11 bases and J by 3 bases, leaving 22 bases between them. The CDR3 covers 16 residues.